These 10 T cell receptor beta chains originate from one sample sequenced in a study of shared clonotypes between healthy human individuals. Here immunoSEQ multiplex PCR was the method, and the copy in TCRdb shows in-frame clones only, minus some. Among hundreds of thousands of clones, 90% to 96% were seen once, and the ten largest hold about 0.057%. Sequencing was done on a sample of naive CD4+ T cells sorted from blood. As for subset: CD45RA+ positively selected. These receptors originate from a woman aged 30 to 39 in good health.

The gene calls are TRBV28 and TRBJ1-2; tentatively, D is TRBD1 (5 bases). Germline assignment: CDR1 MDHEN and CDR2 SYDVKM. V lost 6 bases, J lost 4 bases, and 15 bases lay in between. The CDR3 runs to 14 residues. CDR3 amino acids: CASRRGDGIYGYTF. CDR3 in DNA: TGTGCCAGCAGACGAGGGGACGGAATCTATGGCTACACCTTC.

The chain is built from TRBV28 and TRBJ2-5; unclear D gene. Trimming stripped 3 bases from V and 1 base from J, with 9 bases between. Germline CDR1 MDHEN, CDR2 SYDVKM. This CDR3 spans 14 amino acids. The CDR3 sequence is CASSFITLQETQYF. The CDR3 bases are TGTGCCAGCAGTTTTATCACGCTCCAAGAGACCCAGTACTTC.

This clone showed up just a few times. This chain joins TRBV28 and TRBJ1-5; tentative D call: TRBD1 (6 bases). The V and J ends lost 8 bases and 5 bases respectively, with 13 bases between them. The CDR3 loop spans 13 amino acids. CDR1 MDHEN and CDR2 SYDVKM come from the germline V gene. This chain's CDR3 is CASLRAGDQPQHF. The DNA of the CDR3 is TGTGCCAGCCTACGGGCAGGGGATCAGCCCCAGCATTTT.

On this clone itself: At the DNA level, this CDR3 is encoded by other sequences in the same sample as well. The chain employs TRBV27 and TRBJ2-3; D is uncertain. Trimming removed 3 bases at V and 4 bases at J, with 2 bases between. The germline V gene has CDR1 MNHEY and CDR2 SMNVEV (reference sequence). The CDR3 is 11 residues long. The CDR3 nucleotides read TGTGCCAGCAGTTTGGCAGATACGCAGTATTTT. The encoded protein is CASSLADTQYF.

The chain's CDR3 is CAIRQGQGPPWDNSPLHF. As DNA, the CDR3 is TGTGCCATCCGGCAAGGACAGGGGCCACCCTGGGATAATTCACCCCTCCACTTT. The chain links TRBV10-3 to TRBJ1-6, with 9 bases identical to TRBD1. Germline CDR1 reads ENHRY; CDR2 reads SYGVKD. Trimming cost V 8 bases and J 5 bases; bases outside gene matches: 16. The CDR3 is made up of 18 amino acids.

CDR3 sequence reads: CATSKGTGGPDTEAFF. The CDR3, as DNA: TGTGCCACCAGCAAAGGGACAGGGGGCCCGGACACTGAAGCTTTCTTT. The chain carries TRBV15 and TRBJ1-1; 12 nucleotides line up with TRBD1. J gave up 3 bases and V 4 bases, and 6 bases lay outside the gene matches. The germline V gene has CDR1 LNHNV and CDR2 YYDKDF (reference sequence). The CDR3 contains 16 residues.

The CDR3 protein is CSAAFGTRAFF. CDR3 sequence (DNA): TGCAGCGCTGCGTTCGGGACACGAGCTTTCTTT. The chain carries TRBV29-1 and TRBJ1-1; possibly TRBD1 for D (6 bases). The germline V and J ends were trimmed by 7 bases and 10 bases, with 16 bases remaining between them. The V gene's germline CDR1 is SQVTM and CDR2 ANQGSEA. This CDR3 is built from 11 residues.

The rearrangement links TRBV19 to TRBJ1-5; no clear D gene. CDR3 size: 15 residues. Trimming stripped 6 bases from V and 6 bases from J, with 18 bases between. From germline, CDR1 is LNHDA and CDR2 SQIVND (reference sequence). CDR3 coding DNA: TGTGCCAGTAGGATATCGGATGTAAGCGGTCAGCCCCAGCATTTT. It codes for CASRISDVSGQPQHF. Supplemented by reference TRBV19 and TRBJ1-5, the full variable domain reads DGGITQSPKYLFRKEGQNVTLSCEQNLNHDAMYWYRQDPGQGLRLIYYSQIVNDFQKGDIAEGYSVSREKKESFPLTVTSAQKNPTAFYLCASRISDVSGQPQHFGDGTRLSIL.

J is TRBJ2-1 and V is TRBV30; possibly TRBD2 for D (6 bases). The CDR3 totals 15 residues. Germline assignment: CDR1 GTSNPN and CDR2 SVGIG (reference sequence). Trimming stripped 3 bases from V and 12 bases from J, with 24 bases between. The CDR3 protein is CAWRVSDYPLGGQFF. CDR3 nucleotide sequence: TGTGCCTGGAGAGTCTCGGACTACCCTCTCGGTGGGCAGTTCTTC.

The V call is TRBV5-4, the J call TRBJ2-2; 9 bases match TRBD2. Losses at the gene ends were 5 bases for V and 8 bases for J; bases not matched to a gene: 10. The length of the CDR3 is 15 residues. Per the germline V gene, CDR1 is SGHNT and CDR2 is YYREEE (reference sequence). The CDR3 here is CASRLSGRNAGELFF. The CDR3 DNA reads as TGTGCCAGCAGACTTAGCGGGAGAAATGCGGGGGAGCTGTTTTTT.